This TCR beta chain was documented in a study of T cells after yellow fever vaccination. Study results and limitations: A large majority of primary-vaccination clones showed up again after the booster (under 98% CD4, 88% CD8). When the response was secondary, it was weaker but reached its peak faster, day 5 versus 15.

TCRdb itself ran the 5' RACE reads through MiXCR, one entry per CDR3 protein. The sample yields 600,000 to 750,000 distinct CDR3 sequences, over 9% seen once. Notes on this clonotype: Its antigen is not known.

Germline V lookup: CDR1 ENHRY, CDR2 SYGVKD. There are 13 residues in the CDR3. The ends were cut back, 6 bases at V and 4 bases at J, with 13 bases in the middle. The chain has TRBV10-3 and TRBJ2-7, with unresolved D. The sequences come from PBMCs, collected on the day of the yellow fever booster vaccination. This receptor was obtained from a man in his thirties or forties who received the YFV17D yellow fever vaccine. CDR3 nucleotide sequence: TGTGCCATCAGGGACCTACCAGGATACGAGCAGTACTTC. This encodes CAIRDLPGYEQYF.